The 5 T cell receptor beta chains in this list originate from one sample, sequenced in a study of cytomegalovirus exposure and HLA in healthy donors. Vbeta (60) and Jbeta (13) primers were used in the PCR. Profiled with immunoSEQ multiplex PCR; TCRdb holds only in-frame clones, not every one. The sample holds over 200,000 clones, approximately 70% seen once. The specimen was PBMCs. The receptors come from a man aged 40-55 years in good health and CMV-seropositive.

The chain recombines TRBV5-6 with TRBJ2-7; D ambiguous. Trimming cost V 1 base and J 0 bases, with 8 bases left between them. The CDR3 is made up of 14 amino acids. Germline V gives CDR1 SGHDT, CDR2 YYEEEE. CDR3 coding DNA: TGTGCCAGCAGCTTGAGCCCGCTCTCCTACGAGCAGTACTTC. Protein sequence: CASSLSPLSYEQYF.

J is TRBJ2-5 and V is TRBV10-2; TRBD2 aligns across 14 bases. The J call is uncertain, as TRBJ2-7 better fits the DNA end. CDR3 length: 17 amino acids. Per germline, CDR1 WSHSY and CDR2 SAAADI. CDR3 in amino acids: CASRRLAGGYRDYEQYF. As DNA, the CDR3 is TGCGCCAGCAGGAGACTAGCGGGGGGGTATCGCGACTACGAGCAGTACTTC.

The chain carries TRBV11-3 and TRBJ2-1, with 9 positions matching TRBD1. The CDR3 loop spans 16 amino acids. J was trimmed by 9 bases and V by 5 bases; bases with no gene match: 14. Germline CDR1 is SGHNT and CDR2 is YENEEA. The CDR3: CASSTSPGQGGSEQFF. The CDR3 coding sequence is TGTGCCAGCAGCACCTCGCCGGGACAGGGAGGTAGTGAGCAGTTCTTC.

This chain joins TRBV5-4 and TRBJ2-2; 8 nucleotides match TRBD1. J was trimmed by 7 bases and V by 3 bases; bases with no gene match: 11. Germline CDR1 is SGHNT and CDR2 is YYREEE (reference sequence). The CDR3 runs 16 residues. The CDR3 bases are TGTGCCAGCAGCTCCCCGGGACAGGAATCCAACGGGGAGCTGTTTTTT. It encodes CASSSPGQESNGELFF. Based on the CDR3 plus reference TRBV5-4 and TRBJ2-2, the full variable domain is ETGVTQSPTHLIKTRGQQVTLRCSSQSGHNTVSWYQQALGQGPQFIFQYYREEENGRGNFPPRFSGLQFPNYSSELNVNALELDDSALYLCASSSPGQESNGELFFGEGSRLTVL.

Here the CDR3 DNA reads TGTGCCAGCAGCTTAGATGGGACAGGCGGCTATTCACCCCTCCACTTT. It encodes CASSLDGTGGYSPLHF. The chain uses TRBV7-3 and TRBJ1-6; TRBD1 matches 8 bases. Trimming cost V 2 bases and J 8 bases; bases outside gene matches: 8. Looked up from germline, CDR1 is SGHTA and CDR2 is FQGTGA. The CDR3 runs 16 residues.